Listed below are T cell receptor beta chains from one sample, sequenced in a study. TCRdb re-called the RT-PCR reads through MiXCR, storing one row per CDR3 protein. The repertoire holds about 680,000 distinct CDR3 sequences, with 12% to 15% as singletons. The sequenced sample was memory CD4+ T cells from blood. The receptors were gathered from a female donor in good health, serving as a healthy control. Each CDR3 is given with its conserved first and last residue. Where a row states a size, it is once, few, many or the class of an expanded clone; other rows omit it.

>TRBJ2-5|TRBV6-5|many
CASRGTGGRETQYF
>TRBJ2-1|TRBV7-2|few
CASSPGLAYSYNEQFF
>TRBJ2-5|TRBV7-6|NA
CASSRQHQETQYF
>TRBJ1-2|TRBV28|NA
CASNSGGGNYGYTF
>TRBJ2-5|TRBV11-1|many
CASSLTDRAETQYF
>TRBJ2-7|TRBV7-9|few
CASSLVVAGSYEQYF
>TRBJ2-3|TRBV7-2|NA
CASSFGGRSDTQYF
>TRBJ1-2|TRBV27|many
CASSPASDYGYTF
>TRBJ2-3|TRBV20-1|many
CSAQGLEGRTQYF
>TRBJ2-5|TRBV4-2|many
CASSQRGHDETQYF
>TRBJ2-1|TRBV20-1|few
CSALGQTSYEQFF
>TRBJ2-2|TRBV6-1|many
CASRITRGTGELFF
>TRBJ1-1|TRBV6-6|many
CASSSTGNTEAFF
>TRBJ1-5|TRBV9|NA
CASRRLGGLLCSNQPQHF
>TRBJ1-4|TRBV5-5|NA
CASSGDRGVKVAEKLFF
>TRBJ2-5|TRBV28|few
CASSFLGVREQETQYF
>TRBJ2-1|TRBV9|few
CASSLGTGRNYNEQFF
>TRBJ1-2|TRBV27|few
CASSPSPGQGVQGYTF
>TRBJ2-3|TRBV10-1|many
CASRPGLAGTDTQYF
>TRBJ2-3|TRBV20-1|many
CSIDFPGKDTQYF
>TRBJ1-5|TRBV20-1|NA
CSATLAQDLGNQPQHF
>TRBJ2-5|TRBV7-2|NA
CASSLFEVSETQYF
>TRBJ1-1|TRBV6-6|NA
CASSYSGGDTEAFF
>TRBJ2-5|TRBV11-2|few
CASRRGQDFQETQYF
>TRBJ2-7|TRBV6-2/TRBV6-3|NA
CASSEGGPPRQYF
>TRBJ2-1|TRBV20-1|NA
CSARLPASGIYNEQFF
>TRBJ2-1|TRBV7-2|few
CASSFTSEQFF
>TRBJ2-7|TRBV6-6|many
CASSSTGATSYEQYF
>TRBJ2-5|TRBV24-1|NA
CATSDGVETQYF
>TRBJ2-7|TRBV7-9|NA
CASSSYLRRAGPYEQYF
>TRBJ2-7|TRBV7-2|many
CASSSGTDLSGYF
>TRBJ2-1|TRBV12-3/TRBV12-4|NA
CASSLTPGQGVNEQFF
>TRBJ1-1|TRBV20-1|NA
CSAGTDRLYTEAFF
>TRBJ1-1|TRBV29-1|NA
CSVDWGGSTEAFF
>TRBJ2-1|TRBV10-3|NA
CALGGPGTSYNEQFF
>TRBJ1-1|TRBV20-1|many
CSAGGNTEAFF
>TRBJ2-3|TRBV15|many
CATSRETDTQYF
>TRBJ2-3|TRBV7-2|many
CASSLIGIADTQYF
>TRBJ1-2|TRBV12-3/TRBV12-4|few
CASRALNYGYTF
>TRBJ2-2|TRBV27|NA
CASSPGPSWKSGELFF
>TRBJ2-3|TRBV9|NA
CASSGQGGSSTDTQYF